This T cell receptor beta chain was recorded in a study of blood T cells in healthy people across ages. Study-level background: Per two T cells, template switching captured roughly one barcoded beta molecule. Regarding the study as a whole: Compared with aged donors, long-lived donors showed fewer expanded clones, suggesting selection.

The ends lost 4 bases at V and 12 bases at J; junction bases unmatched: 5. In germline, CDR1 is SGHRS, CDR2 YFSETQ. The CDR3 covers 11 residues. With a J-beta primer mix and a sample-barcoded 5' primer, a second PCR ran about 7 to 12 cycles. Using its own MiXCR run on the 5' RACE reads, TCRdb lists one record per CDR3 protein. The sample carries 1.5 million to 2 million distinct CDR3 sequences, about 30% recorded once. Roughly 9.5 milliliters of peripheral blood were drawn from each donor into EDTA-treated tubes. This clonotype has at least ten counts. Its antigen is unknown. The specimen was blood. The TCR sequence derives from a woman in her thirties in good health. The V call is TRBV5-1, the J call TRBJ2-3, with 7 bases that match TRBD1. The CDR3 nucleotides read TGCGCCAGCAGCACTGACAGGGTCCAGTATTTT. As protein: CASSTDRVQYF.